Below, 8 T cell receptor beta chains from the same sample are listed, as sequenced in a study of PD-1 blockade in classical Hodgkin lymphoma (TCRdb year 2020). Library preparation employed the immunoSEQ multiplex PCR assay. In TCRdb, the immuneACCESS table is reduced to in-frame sequences with V and J assigned. These tables do not hold every clone; where another copy was compared, an unresolved V gene accounts for under half, and the others remain unexplained. This sample comprises 5,000 to 7,500 clones, approximately 86% of them detected only once. The ten most abundant clones make up 1.3% to 1.5% of the sample. The time point label, read with the paper, signifies: cycle 4 day 1 (C4D1), after around six weeks of nivolumab. All trial patients had relapsed after autologous stem cell transplantation, with cohorts A, B and C differing in prior brentuximab vedotin exposure. Magnetic negative selection with a Miltenyi CD4+ T cell isolation kit was used to purify CD4+ T cells from thawed PBMCs.

The material sequenced was CD4+ T cells from blood, taken before the fourth cycle of nivolumab. The receptors were sampled from a human donor with classical Hodgkin lymphoma.

This chain uses TRBV18 with TRBJ1-3; a possible D gene is TRBD1 (5 bases). V gave up 5 bases and J gave up 0 bases, with 8 bases separating them. This CDR3 is built from 14 residues. The V gene's germline CDR1 is KGHSH and CDR2 LQKENI. CDR3 nucleotide sequence: TGTGCCAGCTCAGGGGCAAGCTCTGGAAACACCATATATTTT. It yields the protein CASSGASSGNTIYF.

The chain joins TRBV9 to TRBJ1-4, with TRBD1 identical over 9 bases. The CDR3 sequence is 15 residues long. Germline assignment: CDR1 SGDLS and CDR2 YYNGEE. The J segment lost 6 bases and the V segment lost 0 bases, leaving 3 bases of the junction unmatched. The DNA for the CDR3 is TGTGCCAGCAGCGTAGCTGGGACAGGGCATGAAAAACTGTTTTTT. It is translated as CASSVAGTGHEKLFF.

This clone was seen once. This chain uses TRBV10-3 with TRBJ1-3; maybe TRBD1 (5 bases). Germline loops: CDR1 ENHRY, CDR2 SYGVKD. Trimming stripped 8 bases from V and 2 bases from J, with 16 bases between. This CDR3 is built from 15 residues. The CDR3 is CAIRQSGGTGNTIYF. As DNA, the CDR3 is TGTGCCATCCGACAGTCTGGGGGTACTGGAAACACCATATATTTT.

The chain recombines TRBV5-1 with TRBJ1-1, with D tentatively TRBD1 (5 bases). There are 14 residues in the CDR3. Germline lookup yields CDR1 SGHRS and CDR2 YFSETQ. V gave up 4 bases and J gave up 4 bases, with 14 bases separating them. The CDR3 nucleotides read TGCGCCAGCAGCCTAAACCCGGGGGGCACTGAAGCTTTCTTT. This encodes CASSLNPGGTEAFF. The full variable domain, with the rest looked up from reference TRBV5-1 and TRBJ1-1, is KAGVTQTPRYLIKTRGQQVTLSCSPISGHRSVSWYQQTPGQGLQFLFEYFSETQRNKGNFPGRFSGRQFSNSRSEMNVSTLELGDSALYLCASSLNPGGTEAFFGQGTRLTVV.

The chain carries TRBV5-1 and TRBJ2-3; D may be TRBD2 (7 bases). The germline CDR1 and CDR2 sequences are SGHRS and YFSETQ. Between the trimmed V and J ends, which lost 0 bases and 2 bases, there was a span of 13 bases. CDR3 size: 16 residues. Written as DNA, the CDR3 is TGCGCCAGCAGCTTGGAGGGGGGGCGTTTCACAGATACGCAGTATTTT. It translates to CASSLEGGRFTDTQYF.

The rearrangement joins TRBV5-1 to TRBJ2-3; TRBD2 is a possible D gene (6 bases). This CDR3 is 15 amino acids long. Germline V gives CDR1 SGHRS, CDR2 YFSETQ. The V end was cut by 1 base, the J end by 1 base, with 10 bases between. CDR3 protein: CASSLLAGRTDTQYF. The CDR3 bases are TGCGCCAGCAGCTTGTTGGCGGGGCGCACAGATACGCAGTATTTT.

The chain recombines TRBV6-1 with TRBJ1-2; D is undetermined. The V gene lost 3 bases and the J gene lost 4 bases, with 9 bases spanning the gap. This CDR3 region has 13 residues. The V gene's germline CDR1 is MNHNS and CDR2 SASEGT. The CDR3 bases are TGTGCCAGCAGTGAGGACGGTCTCTATGGCTACACCTTC. Its protein product is CASSEDGLYGYTF.

The chain uses TRBV6-1 and TRBJ1-1; 8 bases fit TRBD1. The CDR3 loop spans 14 amino acids. CDR1 is MNHNS, CDR2 SASEGT, per germline. Trimming took 4 bases from V and 4 from J; bases not matched to a gene: 5. The CDR3 region is CASSVDRVVTEAFF. As DNA, the CDR3 is TGTGCCAGCAGTGTGGACAGGGTCGTCACTGAAGCTTTCTTT.